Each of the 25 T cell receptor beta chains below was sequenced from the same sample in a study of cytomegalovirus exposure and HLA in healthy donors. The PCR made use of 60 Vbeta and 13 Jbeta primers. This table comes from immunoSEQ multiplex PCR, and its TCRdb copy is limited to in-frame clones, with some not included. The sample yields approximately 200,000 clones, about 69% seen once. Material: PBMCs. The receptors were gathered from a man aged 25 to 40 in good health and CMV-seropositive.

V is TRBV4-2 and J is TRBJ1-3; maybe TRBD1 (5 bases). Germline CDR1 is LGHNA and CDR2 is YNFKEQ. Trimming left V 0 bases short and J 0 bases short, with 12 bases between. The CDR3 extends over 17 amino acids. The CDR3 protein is CASSQEGNGGSGNTIYF. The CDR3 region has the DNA TGTGCCAGCAGCCAAGAAGGAAACGGGGGCTCTGGAAACACCATATATTTT.

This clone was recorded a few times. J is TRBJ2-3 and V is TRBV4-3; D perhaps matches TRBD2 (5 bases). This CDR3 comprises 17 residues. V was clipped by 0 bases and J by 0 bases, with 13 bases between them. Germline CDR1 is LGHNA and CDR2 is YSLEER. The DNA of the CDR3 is TGCGCCAGCAGCCAAGATCCCCTAGCAGCTAGCACAGATACGCAGTATTTT. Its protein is CASSQDPLAASTDTQYF.

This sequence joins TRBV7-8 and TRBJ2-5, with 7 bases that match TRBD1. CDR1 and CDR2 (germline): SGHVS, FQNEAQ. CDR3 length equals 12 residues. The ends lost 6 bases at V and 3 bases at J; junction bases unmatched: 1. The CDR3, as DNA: TGTGCCAGCAGTACAGGGGAAGAGACCCAGTACTTC. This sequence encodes CASSTGEETQYF.

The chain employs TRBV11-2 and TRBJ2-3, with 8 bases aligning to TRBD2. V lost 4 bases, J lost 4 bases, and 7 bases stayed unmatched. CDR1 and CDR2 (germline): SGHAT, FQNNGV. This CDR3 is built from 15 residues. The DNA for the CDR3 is TGTGCCAGCAGCTCGGGAGGGCCTACAGCAGATACGCAGTATTTT. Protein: CASSSGGPTADTQYF.

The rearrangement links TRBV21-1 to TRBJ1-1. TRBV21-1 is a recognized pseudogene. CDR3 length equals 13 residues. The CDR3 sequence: CASRPTTGTEAFF. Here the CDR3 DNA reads TGTGCCAGCCGACCAACGACTGGCACTGAAGCTTTCTTT.

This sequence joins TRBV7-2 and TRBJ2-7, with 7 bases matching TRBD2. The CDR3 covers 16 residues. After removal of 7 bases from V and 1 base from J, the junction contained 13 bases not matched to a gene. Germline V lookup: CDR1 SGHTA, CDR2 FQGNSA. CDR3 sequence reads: CASTPGGVGGSYEQYF. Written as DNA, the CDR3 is TGTGCCAGCACCCCTGGGGGTGTGGGGGGGTCCTACGAGCAGTACTTC.

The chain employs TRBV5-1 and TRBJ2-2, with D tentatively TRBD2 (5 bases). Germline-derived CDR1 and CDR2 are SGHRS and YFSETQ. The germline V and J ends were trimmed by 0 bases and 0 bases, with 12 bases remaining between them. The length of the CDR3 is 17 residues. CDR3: CASSLGHAAANTGELFF. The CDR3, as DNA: TGCGCCAGCAGCTTGGGGCATGCAGCGGCGAACACCGGGGAGCTGTTTTTT.

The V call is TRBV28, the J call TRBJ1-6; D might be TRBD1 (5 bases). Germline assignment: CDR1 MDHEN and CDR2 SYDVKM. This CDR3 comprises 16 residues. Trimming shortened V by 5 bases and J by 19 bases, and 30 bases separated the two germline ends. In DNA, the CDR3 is TGTGCCAGCAGTACACCTTTTCCCGGGACGGGACTCTTAGGTCACTTT. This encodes CASSTPFPGTGLLGHF.

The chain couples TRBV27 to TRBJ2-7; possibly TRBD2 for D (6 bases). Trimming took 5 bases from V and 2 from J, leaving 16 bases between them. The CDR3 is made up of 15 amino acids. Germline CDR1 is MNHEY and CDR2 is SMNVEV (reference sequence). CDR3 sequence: CASSPALGGTYEQYF. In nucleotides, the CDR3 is TGTGCCAGCAGTCCCGCGTTGGGGGGAACCTACGAGCAGTACTTC.

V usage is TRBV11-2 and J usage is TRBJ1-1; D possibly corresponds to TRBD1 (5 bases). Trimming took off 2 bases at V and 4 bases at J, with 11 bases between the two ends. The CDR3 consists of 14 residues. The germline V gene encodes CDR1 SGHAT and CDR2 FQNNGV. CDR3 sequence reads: CASSLSTGGTEAFF. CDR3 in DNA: TGTGCCAGCAGCTTATCTACGGGGGGCACTGAAGCTTTCTTT.

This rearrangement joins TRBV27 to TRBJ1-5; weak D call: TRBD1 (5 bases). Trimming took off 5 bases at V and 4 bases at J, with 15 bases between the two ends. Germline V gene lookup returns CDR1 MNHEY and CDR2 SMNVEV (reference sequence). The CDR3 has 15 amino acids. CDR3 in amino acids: CASSPSGLPNQPQHF. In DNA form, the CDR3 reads TGTGCCAGCAGTCCCTCGGGACTTCCGAATCAGCCCCAGCATTTT.

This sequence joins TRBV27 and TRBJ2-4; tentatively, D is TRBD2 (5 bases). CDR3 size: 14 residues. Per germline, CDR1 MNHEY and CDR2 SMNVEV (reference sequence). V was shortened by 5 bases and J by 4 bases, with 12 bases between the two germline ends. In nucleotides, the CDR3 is TGTGCCAGCAGTCCTACCCCGGGGAAAAACATTCAGTACTTC. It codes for CASSPTPGKNIQYF.

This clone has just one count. In nucleotides, the CDR3 is TGTGCCAGCAGCTCCCTGCCGGGGAGTACCTACAATGAGCAGTTCTTC. Encoded protein: CASSSLPGSTYNEQFF. V and J are TRBV7-9 and TRBJ2-1; tentatively, D is TRBD2 (5 bases). V lost 4 bases and J lost 2, with 15 bases in between. The CDR3 has 16 amino acids. Germline CDR1 and CDR2: SEHNR and FQNEAQ (reference sequence).

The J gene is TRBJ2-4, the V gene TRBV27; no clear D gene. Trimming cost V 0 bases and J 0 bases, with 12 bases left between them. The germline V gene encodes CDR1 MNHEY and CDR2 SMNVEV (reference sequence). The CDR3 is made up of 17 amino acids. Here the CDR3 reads CASSLSSVRIAKNIQYF. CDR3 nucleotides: TGTGCCAGCAGTTTATCGAGCGTTAGGATAGCCAAAAACATTCAGTACTTC.

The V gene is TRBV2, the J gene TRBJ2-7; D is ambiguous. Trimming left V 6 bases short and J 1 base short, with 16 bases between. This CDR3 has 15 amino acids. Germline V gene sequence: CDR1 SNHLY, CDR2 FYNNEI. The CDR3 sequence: CASSPPVTLSYEQYF. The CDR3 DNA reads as TGTGCCAGCAGCCCACCCGTGACTCTATCCTACGAGCAGTACTTC.

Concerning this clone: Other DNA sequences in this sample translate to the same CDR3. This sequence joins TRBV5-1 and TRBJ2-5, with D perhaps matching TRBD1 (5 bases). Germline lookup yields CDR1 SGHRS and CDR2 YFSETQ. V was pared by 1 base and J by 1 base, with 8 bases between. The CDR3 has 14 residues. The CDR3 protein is CASSLSQGQETQYF. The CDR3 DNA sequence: TGCGCCAGCAGCTTGTCCCAGGGCCAAGAGACCCAGTACTTC.

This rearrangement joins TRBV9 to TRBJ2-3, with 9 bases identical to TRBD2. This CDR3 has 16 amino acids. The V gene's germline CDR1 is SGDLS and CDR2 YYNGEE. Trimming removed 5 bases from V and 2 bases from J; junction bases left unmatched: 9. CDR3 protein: CASRLTPSGITDTQYF. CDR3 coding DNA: TGTGCCAGCAGACTAACGCCTAGCGGGATCACAGATACGCAGTATTTT. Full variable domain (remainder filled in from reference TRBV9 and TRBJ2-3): DSGVTQTPKHLITATGQRVTLRCSPRSGDLSVYWYQQSLDQGLQFLIQYYNGEERAKGNILERFSAQQFPDLHSELNLSSLELGDSALYFCASRLTPSGITDTQYFGPGTRLTVL.

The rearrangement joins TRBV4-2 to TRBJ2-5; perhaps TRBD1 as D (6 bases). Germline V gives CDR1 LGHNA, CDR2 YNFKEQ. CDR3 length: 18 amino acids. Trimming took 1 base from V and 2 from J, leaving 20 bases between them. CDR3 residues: CASSQASGRTDYQETQYF. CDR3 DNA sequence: TGTGCCAGCAGCCAAGCTTCCGGCCGGACAGATTATCAAGAGACCCAGTACTTC.

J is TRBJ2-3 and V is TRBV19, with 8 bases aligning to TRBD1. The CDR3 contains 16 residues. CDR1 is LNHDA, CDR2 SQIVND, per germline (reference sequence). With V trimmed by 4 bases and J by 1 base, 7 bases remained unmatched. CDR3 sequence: CASSKAGQAGTDTQYF. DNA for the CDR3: TGTGCCAGTAGTAAGGCGGGACAGGCAGGCACAGATACGCAGTATTTT.

CDR3 loop: CSVEERGGQYF. CDR3 in DNA: TGCAGCGTTGAAGAGAGAGGGGGTCAGTACTTC. The chain employs TRBV29-1 and TRBJ2-5, with TRBD1 as a possible D gene (6 bases). The CDR3 has 11 amino acids. V lost 0 bases and J lost 11, with 10 bases in between. The germline V gene has CDR1 SQVTM and CDR2 ANQGSEA.

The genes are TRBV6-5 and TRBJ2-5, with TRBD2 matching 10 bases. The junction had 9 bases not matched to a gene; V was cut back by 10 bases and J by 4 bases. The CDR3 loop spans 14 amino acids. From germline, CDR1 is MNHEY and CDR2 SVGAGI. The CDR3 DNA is TGTGCCACCTCCCGCCCTAGCGGGGGAGAGACCCAGTACTTC. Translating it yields CATSRPSGGETQYF.

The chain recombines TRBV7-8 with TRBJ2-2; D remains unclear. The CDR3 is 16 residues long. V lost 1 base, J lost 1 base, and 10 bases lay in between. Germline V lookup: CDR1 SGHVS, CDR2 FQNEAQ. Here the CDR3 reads CASSLGALGNTGELFF. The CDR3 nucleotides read TGTGCCAGCAGCTTAGGGGCACTTGGGAACACCGGGGAGCTGTTTTTT.

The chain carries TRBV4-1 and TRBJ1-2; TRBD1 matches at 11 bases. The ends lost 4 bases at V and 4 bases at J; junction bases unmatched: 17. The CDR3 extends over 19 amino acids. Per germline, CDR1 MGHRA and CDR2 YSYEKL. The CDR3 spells CASSPTPDRGLILSYGYTF. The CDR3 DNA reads TGCGCCAGCAGCCCCACCCCGGACAGGGGGCTGATTCTTAGCTATGGCTACACCTTC.

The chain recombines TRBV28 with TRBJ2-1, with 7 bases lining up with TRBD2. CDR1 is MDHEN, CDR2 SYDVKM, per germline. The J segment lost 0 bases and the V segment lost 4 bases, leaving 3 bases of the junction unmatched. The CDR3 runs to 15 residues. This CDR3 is CASSWGGSSYNEQFF. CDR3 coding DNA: TGTGCCAGCAGTTGGGGCGGGAGCTCCTACAATGAGCAGTTCTTC.

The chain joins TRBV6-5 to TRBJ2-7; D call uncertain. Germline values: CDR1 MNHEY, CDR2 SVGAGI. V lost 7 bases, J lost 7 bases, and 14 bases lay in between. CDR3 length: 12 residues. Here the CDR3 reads CASTQASGEQYF. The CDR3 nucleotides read TGTGCCAGCACCCAGGCGTCCGGTGAGCAGTACTTC.